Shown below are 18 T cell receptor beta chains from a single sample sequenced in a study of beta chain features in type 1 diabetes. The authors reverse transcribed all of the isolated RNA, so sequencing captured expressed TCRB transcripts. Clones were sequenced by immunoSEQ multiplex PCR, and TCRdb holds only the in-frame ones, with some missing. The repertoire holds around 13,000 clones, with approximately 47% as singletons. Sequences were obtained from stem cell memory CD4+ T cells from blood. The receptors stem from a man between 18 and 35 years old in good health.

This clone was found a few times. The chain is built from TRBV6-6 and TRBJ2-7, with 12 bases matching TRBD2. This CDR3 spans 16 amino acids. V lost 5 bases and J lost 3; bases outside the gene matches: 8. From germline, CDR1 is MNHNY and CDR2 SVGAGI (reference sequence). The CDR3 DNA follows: TGTGCCAGCAGTAAACTACTAGCGGGGGGAGACTACGAGCAGTACTTC. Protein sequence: CASSKLLAGGDYEQYF.

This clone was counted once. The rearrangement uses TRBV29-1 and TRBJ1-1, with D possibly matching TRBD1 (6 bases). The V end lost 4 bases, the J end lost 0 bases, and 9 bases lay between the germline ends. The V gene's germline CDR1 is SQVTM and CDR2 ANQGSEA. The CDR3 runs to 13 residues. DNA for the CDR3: TGCAGCGTTGGACAGGTACTGAACACTGAAGCTTTCTTT. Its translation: CSVGQVLNTEAFF.

In nucleotides, the CDR3 is TGTGCCAGCAGCTCAGCTAGCGGAAGGAACACCGGGGAGCTGTTTTTT. As protein: CASSSASGRNTGELFF. V and J are TRBV11-2 and TRBJ2-2; TRBD2 matches at 7 bases. Losses at the gene ends were 4 bases for V and 1 base for J; bases not matched to a gene: 6. The germline CDR1 and CDR2 sequences are SGHAT and FQNNGV. The CDR3 is 16 amino acids.

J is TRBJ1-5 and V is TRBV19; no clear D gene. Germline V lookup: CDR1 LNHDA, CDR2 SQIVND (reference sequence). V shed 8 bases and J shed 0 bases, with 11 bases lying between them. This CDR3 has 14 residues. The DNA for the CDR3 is TGTGCCAGTGTAAGGAGGAATAGCAATCAGCCCCAGCATTTT. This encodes CASVRRNSNQPQHF.

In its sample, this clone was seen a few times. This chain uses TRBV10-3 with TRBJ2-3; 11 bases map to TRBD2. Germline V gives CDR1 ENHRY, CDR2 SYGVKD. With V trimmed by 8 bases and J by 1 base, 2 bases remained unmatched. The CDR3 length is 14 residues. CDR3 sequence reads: CAIQLAGGTDTQYF. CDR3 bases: TGTGCCATCCAACTAGCGGGGGGCACAGATACGCAGTATTTT.

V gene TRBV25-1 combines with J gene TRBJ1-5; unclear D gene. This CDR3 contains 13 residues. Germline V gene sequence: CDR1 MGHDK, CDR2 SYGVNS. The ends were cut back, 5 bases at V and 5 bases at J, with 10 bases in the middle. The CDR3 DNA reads TGTGCCAGCAGTCTACCCGCGGATCAGCCCCAGCATTTT. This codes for CASSLPADQPQHF.

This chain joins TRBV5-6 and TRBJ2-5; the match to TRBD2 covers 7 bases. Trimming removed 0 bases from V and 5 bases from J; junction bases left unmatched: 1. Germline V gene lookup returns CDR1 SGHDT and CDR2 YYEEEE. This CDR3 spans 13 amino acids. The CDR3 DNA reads TGTGCCAGCAGCTTGGTGGGAGGGGAGACCCAGTACTTC. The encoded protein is CASSLVGGETQYF.

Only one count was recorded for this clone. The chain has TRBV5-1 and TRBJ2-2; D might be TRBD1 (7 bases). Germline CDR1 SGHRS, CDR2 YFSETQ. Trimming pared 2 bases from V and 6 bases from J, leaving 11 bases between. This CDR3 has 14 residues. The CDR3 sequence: CASSFQGGSGELFF. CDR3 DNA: TGCGCCAGCAGCTTCCAGGGGGGTTCCGGGGAGCTGTTTTTT.

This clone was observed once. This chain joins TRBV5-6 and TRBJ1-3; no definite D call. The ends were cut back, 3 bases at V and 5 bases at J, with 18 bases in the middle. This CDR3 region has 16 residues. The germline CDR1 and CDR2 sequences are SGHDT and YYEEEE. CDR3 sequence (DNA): TGTGCCAGCAGCTCCTGGGGAGAACTAAGTAGAAACACCATATATTTT. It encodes CASSSWGELSRNTIYF.

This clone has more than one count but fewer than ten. Written as DNA, the CDR3 is TGTGCCAGCAGAGACTCCCCGGCCGGGGAGCTGTTTTTT. Protein sequence: CASRDSPAGELFF. This chain uses TRBV6-5 with TRBJ2-2, with D unresolved. Trimming removed 6 bases at V and 6 bases at J, with 11 bases between. CDR1 is MNHEY, CDR2 SVGAGI, per germline. This CDR3 has 13 amino acids.

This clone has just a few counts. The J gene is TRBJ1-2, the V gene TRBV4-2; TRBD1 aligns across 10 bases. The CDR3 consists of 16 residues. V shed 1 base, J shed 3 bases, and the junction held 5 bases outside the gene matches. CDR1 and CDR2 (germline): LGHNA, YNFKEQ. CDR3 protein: CASSQAGGTGDYGYTF. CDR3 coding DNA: TGTGCCAGCAGCCAAGCGGGCGGGACAGGGGACTATGGCTACACCTTC.

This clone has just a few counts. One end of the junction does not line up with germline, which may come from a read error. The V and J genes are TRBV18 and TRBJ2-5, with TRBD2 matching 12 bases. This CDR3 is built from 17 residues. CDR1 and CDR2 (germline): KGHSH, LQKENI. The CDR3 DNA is TGTGCCAGCTCACCGGAAAGACTAGCGGGGGACCAAGAGACCCTGTACTTC. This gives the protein CASSPERLAGDQETLYF.

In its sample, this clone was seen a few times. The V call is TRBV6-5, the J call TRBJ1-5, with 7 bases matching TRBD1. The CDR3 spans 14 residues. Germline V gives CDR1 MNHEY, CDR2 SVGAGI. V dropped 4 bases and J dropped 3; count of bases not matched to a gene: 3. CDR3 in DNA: TGTGCCAGCAGTTTGACAGGGATCAATCAGCCCCAGCATTTT. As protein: CASSLTGINQPQHF.

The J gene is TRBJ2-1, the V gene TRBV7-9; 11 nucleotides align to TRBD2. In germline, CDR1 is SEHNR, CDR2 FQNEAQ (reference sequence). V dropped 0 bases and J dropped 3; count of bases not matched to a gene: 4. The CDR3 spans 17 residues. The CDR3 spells CASSLAGTSGIYNEQFF. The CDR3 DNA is TGTGCCAGCAGCTTAGCGGGGACTAGCGGAATCTACAATGAGCAGTTCTTC.

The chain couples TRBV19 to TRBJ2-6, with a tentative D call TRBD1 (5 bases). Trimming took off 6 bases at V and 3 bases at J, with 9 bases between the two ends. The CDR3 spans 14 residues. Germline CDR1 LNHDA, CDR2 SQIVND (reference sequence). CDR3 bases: TGTGCCAGTAGCCAGGGTGGTGGGGCCAACGTCCTGACTTTC. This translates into CASSQGGGANVLTF.

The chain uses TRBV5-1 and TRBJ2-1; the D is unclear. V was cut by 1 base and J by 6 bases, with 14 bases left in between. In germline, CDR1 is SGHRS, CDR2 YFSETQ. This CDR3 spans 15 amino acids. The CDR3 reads CASSLLHVSGNEQFF. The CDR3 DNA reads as TGCGCCAGCAGCTTGCTACACGTATCGGGCAATGAGCAGTTCTTC.

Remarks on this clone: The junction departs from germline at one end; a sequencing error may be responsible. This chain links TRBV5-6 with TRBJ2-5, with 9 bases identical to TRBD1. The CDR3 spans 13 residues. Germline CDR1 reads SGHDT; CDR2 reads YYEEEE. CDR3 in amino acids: CANSSGTGETQYF. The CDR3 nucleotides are TGTGCCAACAGCTCCGGGACAGGGGAGACCCAGTACTTC.

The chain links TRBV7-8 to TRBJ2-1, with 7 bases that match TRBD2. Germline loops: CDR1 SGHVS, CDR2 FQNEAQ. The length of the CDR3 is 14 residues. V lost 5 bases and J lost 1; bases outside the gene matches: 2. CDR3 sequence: CASSRAGSYNEQFF. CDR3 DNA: TGTGCCAGCAGCAGAGCGGGGTCCTACAATGAGCAGTTCTTC.